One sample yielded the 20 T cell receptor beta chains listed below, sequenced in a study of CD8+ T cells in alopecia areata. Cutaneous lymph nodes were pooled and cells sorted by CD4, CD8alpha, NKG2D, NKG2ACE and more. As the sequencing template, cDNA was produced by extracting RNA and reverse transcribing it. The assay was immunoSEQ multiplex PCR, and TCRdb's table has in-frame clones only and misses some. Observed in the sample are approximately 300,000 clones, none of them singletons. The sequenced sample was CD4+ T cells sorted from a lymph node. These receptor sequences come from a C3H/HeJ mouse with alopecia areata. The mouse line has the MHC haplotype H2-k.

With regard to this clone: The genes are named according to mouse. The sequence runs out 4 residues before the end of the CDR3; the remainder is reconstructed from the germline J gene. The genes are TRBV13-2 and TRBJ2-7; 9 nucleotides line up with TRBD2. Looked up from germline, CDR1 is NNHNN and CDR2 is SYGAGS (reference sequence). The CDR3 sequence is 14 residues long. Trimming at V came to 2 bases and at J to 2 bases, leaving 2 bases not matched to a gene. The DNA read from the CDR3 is TGTGCCAGCGGTGACAACTGGGGGGCCTAT. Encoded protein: CASGDNWGAY. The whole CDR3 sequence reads CASGDNWGAYEQYF.

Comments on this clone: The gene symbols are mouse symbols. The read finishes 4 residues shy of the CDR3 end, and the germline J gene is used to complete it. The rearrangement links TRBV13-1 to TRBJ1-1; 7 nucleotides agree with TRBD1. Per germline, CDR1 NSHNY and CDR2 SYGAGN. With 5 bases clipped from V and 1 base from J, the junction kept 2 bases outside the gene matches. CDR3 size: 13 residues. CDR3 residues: CASSTGVNTEVFF. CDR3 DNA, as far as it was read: TGTGCCAGCAGCACAGGGGTAAACACA.

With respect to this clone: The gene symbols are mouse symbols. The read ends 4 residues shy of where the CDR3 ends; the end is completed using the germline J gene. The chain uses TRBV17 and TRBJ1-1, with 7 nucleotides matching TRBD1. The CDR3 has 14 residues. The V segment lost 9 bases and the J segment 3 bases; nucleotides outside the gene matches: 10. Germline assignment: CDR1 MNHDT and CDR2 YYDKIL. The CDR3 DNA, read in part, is TGTGCTAGAGGGGGATACAGGGGAGACACA. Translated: CARGGYRGDT. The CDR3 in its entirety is CARGGYRGDTEVFF.

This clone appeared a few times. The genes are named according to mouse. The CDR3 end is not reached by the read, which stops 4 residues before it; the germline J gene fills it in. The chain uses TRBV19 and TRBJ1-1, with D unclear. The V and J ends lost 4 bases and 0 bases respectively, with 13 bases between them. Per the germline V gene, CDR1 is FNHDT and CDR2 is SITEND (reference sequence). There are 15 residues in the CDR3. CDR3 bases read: TGTGCCAGCAGTCCTGCACAGAGTGCAAACACA. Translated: CASSPAQSANT. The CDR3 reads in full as CASSPAQSANTEVFF. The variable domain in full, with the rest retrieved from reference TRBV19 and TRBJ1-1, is GGIITQTPKFLIGQEGQKLTLKCQQNFNHDTMYWYRQDSGKGLRLIYYSITENDLQKGDLSEGYDASREKKSSFSLTVTSAQKNEMAVFLCASSPAQSANTEVFFGKGTRLTVV.

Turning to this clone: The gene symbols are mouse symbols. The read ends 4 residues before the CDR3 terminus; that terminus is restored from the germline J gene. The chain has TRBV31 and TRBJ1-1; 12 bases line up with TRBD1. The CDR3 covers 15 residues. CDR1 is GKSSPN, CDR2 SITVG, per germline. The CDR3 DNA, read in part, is TGTGCCTGGAGTCCACTGGGACAGGGGGCCGCA. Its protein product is CAWSPLGQGAA. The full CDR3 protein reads CAWSPLGQGAAEVFF.

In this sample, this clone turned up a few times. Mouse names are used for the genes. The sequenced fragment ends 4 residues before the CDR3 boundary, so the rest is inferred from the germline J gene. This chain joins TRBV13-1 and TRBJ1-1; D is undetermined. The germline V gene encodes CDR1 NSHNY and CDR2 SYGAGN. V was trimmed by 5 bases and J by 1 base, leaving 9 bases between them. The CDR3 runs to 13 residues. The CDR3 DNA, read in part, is TGTGCCAGCAGGTCTCAAGGGAACACA. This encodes CASRSQGNT. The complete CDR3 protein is CASRSQGNTEVFF.

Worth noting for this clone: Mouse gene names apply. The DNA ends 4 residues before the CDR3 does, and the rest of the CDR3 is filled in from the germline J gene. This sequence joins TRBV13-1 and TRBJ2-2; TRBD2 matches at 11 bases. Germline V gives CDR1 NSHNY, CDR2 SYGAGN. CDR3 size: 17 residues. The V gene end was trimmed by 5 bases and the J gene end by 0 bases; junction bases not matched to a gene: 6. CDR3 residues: CASSPGLGGANTGQLYF. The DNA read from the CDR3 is TGTGCCAGCAGCCCCGGACTGGGGGGTGCAAACACCGGG.

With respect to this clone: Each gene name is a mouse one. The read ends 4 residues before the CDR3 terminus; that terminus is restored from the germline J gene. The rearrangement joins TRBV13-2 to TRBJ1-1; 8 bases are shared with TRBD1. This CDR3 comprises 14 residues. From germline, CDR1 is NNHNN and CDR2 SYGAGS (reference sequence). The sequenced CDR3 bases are TGTGCCAGCGGCCGGACAGGGATCAAGACA. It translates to CASGRTGIKT. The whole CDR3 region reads CASGRTGIKTEVFF.

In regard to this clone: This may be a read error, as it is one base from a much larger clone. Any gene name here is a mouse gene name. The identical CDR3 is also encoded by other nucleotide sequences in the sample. CDR3 DNA, as far as it was read: TGTGCCAGCAGTGATGGGACATCAAACACCGGG. Amino acids: CASSDGTSNTG. The entire CDR3 protein reads CASSDGTSNTGQLYF. The chain joins TRBV13-3 to TRBJ2-2; D is perhaps TRBD1 (5 bases). The DNA ends 4 residues before the CDR3 does, and the rest of the CDR3 is filled in from the germline J gene. CDR1 NNHDY and CDR2 SYVADS come from the germline V gene. CDR3 length equals 15 residues. V was clipped by 0 bases and J by 0 bases, with 6 bases between them.

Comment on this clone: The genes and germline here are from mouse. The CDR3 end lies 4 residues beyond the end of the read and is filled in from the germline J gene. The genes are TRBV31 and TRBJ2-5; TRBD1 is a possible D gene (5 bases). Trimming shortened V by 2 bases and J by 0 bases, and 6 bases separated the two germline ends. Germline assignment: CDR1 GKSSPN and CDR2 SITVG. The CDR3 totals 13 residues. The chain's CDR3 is CAWSAGNQDTQYF. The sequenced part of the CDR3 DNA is TGTGCCTGGAGTGCAGGGAACCAAGAC.

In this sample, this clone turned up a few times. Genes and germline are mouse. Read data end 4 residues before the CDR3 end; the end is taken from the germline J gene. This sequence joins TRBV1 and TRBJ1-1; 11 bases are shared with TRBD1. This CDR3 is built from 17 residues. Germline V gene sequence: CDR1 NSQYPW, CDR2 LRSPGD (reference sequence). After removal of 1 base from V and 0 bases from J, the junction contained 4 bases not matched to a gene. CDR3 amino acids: CTCSAGGTGGANTEVFF. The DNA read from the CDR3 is TGCACCTGCAGTGCAGGCGGGACAGGGGGAGCAAACACA.

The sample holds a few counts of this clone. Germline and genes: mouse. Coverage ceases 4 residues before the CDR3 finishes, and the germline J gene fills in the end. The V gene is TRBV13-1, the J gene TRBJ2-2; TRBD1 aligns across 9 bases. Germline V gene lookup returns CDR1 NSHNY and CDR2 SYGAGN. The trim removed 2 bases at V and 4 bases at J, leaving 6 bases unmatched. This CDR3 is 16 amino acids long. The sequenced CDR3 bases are TGTGCCAGCAGTGAGAGGGACAGGGCGGTCACCGGG. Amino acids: CASSERDRAVTG. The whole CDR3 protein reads CASSERDRAVTGQLYF.

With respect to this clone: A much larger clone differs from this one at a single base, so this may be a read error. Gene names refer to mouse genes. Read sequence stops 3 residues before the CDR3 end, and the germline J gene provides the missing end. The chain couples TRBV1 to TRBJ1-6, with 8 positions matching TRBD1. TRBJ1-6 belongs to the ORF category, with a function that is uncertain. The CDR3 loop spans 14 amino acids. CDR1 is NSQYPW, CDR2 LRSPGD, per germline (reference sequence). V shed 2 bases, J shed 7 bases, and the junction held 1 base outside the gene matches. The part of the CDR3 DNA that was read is TGCACCTGCAGTGCACCAGGGGGCAATTCGCCC. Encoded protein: CTCSAPGGNSP. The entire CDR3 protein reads CTCSAPGGNSPLYF.

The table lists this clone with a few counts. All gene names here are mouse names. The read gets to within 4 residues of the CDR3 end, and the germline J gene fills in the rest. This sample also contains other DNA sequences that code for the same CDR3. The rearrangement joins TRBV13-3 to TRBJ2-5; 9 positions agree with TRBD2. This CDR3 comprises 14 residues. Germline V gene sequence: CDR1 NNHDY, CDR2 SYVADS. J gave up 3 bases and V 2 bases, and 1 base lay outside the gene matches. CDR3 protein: CASSETGGQDTQYF. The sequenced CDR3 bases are TGTGCCAGCAGTGAGACTGGGGGACAAGAC. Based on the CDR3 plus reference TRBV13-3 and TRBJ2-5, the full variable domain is EAAVTQSPRSKVAVTGGKVTLSCHQTNNHDYMYWYRQDTGHGLRLIHYSYVADSTEKGDIPDGYKASRPSQENFSLILELASLSQTAVYFCASSETGGQDTQYFGPGTRLLVL.

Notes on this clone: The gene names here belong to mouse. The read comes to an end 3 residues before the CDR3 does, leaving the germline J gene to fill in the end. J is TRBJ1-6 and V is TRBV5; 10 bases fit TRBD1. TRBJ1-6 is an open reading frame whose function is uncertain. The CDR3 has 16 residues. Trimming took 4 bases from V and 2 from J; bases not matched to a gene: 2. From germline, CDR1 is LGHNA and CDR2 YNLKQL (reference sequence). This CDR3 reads CASSPGQGAYNSPLYF. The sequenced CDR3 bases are TGTGCCAGCAGCCCCGGACAGGGGGCCTATAATTCGCCC.

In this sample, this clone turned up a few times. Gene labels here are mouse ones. The part of the CDR3 DNA that was read is TGTGCCAGCAGTCCCAGGGAAAAGGGCTCC. It translates to CASSPREKGS. The full CDR3 protein is CASSPREKGSDYTF. The chain is built from TRBV19 and TRBJ1-2, with D maybe TRBD1 (5 bases). The read terminates 4 residues ahead of where the CDR3 ends, so the germline J gene completes it. Germline lookup yields CDR1 FNHDT and CDR2 SITEND (reference sequence). This CDR3 is 14 amino acids long. V was pared by 4 bases and J by 4 bases, with 14 bases between.

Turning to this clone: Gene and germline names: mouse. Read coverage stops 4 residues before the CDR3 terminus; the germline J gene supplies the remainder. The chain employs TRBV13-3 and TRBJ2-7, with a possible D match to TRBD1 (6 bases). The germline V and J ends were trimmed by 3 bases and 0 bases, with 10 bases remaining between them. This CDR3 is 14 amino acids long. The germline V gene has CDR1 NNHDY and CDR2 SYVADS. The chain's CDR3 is CASSVQGGSYEQYF. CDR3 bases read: TGTGCCAGCAGTGTACAGGGAGGCTCCTAT.

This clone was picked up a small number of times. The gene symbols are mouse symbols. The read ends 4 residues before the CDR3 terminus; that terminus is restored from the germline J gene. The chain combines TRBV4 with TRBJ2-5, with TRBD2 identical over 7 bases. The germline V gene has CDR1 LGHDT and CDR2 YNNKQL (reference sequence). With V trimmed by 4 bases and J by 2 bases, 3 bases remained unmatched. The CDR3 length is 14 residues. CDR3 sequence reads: CASSFTGVQDTQYF. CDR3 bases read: TGTGCCAGCAGCTTTACTGGGGTCCAAGAC.

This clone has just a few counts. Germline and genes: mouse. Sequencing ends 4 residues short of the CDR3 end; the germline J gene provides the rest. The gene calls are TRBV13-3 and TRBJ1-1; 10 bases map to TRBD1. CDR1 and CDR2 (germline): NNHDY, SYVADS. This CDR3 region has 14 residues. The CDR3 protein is CASTGQGEGTEVFF. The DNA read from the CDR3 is TGTGCCAGCACCGGACAGGGGGAGGGAACA.

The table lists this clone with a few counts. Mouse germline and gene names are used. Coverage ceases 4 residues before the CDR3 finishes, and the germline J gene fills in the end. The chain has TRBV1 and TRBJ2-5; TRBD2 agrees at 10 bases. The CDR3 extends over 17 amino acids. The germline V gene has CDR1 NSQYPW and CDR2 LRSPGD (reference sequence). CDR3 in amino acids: CTCSADRGLGEGDTQYF. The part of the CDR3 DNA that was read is TGCACCTGCAGTGCAGATCGAGGACTGGGGGAGGGGGAC.